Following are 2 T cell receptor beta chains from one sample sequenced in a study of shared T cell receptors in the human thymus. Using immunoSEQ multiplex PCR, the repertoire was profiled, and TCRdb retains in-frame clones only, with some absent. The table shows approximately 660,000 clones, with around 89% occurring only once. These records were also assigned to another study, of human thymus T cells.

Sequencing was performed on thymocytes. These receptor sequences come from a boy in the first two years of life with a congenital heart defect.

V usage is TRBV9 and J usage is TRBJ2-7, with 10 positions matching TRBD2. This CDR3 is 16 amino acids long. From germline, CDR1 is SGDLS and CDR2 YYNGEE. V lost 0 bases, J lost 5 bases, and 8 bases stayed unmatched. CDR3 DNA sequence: TGTGCCAGCAGCGTAGCCAGCGGGAGGGCTCATAACGAGCAGTACTTC. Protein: CASSVASGRAHNEQYF.

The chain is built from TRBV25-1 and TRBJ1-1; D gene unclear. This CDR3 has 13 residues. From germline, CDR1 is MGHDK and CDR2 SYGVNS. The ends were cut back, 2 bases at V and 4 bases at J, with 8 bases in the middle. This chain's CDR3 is CASSELAVTEAFF. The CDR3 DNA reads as TGTGCCAGCAGTGAACTGGCTGTCACTGAAGCTTTCTTT.